A single sample gave rise to the 28 T cell receptor beta chains below, sequenced in a study of shared clonotypes between healthy human individuals. This table comes from immunoSEQ multiplex PCR, and its TCRdb copy is limited to in-frame clones, with some not included. Of 2.3 million or so clones listed, more than 80% were seen once; the top ten hold under 0.45%. Sequenced material: naive CD4+ T cells from PBMCs. Subset noted: CD45RA+ positively selected. The receptor source for this set is a man aged 18 to 35 in good health. Some clones in this sample may be carry-over from other donors' samples.

The V call is TRBV19, the J call TRBJ1-2; 7 bases match TRBD1. Germline lookup yields CDR1 LNHDA and CDR2 SQIVND (reference sequence). Trimming at V came to 5 bases and at J to 7 bases, leaving 13 bases not matched to a gene. The CDR3 loop spans 15 amino acids. CDR3 DNA sequence: TGTGCCAGTAGTTCCCGGACAGGATCCGGGGTTGGCTACACCTTC. Translation: CASSSRTGSGVGYTF.

The chain joins TRBV28 to TRBJ1-2; D gene unclear. The germline V gene has CDR1 MDHEN and CDR2 SYDVKM. This CDR3 spans 14 amino acids. The ends were cut back, 6 bases at V and 0 bases at J, with 11 bases in the middle. The CDR3 reads CASRPLGTNYGYTF. CDR3 nucleotides: TGTGCCAGCAGGCCCCTCGGGACTAACTATGGCTACACCTTC.

The V call is TRBV9, the J call TRBJ1-2, with a weak D call TRBD1 (6 bases). The V end was cut by 4 bases, the J end by 8 bases, with 15 bases between. The CDR3 runs to 13 residues. Germline-derived CDR1 and CDR2 are SGDLS and YYNGEE. The CDR3 protein is CASSTGGPMGYTF. CDR3 DNA: TGTGCCAGCAGCACTGGGGGCCCAATGGGCTACACCTTC.

Regarding this clone: The same CDR3 is also encoded by other DNA sequences in this sample. The chain uses TRBV5-4 and TRBJ2-5, with D possibly TRBD1 on 5 matching bases. The germline V gene encodes CDR1 SGHNT and CDR2 YYREEE (reference sequence). Trimming took 0 bases from V and 4 from J, leaving 7 bases between them. The CDR3 spans 13 residues. The CDR3 region is CASSLGRGETQYF. CDR3 in DNA: TGTGCCAGCAGCTTGGGTAGGGGAGAGACCCAGTACTTC.

This chain links TRBV19 with TRBJ2-1; maybe TRBD2 (6 bases). Germline CDR1 LNHDA, CDR2 SQIVND (reference sequence). CDR3 length equals 14 residues. V shed 1 base and J shed 6 bases, with 10 bases lying between them. The CDR3 protein is CASSIGSGPNEQFF. The CDR3 coding sequence is TGTGCCAGTAGTATAGGCAGCGGGCCCAATGAGCAGTTCTTC.

The chain is built from TRBV29-1 and TRBJ2-1, with D tentatively TRBD2 (6 bases). Between the trimmed V and J ends, which lost 3 bases and 16 bases, there was a span of 7 bases. CDR3 length: 8 residues. Germline V gene lookup returns CDR1 SQVTM and CDR2 ANQGSEA. The CDR3 region is CSVEGGFF. DNA of the CDR3: TGCAGCGTTGAGGGGGGATTCTTC.

This chain connects TRBV28 to TRBJ1-5; 8 nucleotides agree with TRBD1. The CDR3 consists of 14 residues. Trimming removed 6 bases from V and 3 bases from J; junction bases left unmatched: 4. Germline CDR1 reads MDHEN; CDR2 reads SYDVKM. CDR3 protein: CASRRQGINQPQHF. CDR3 nucleotides: TGTGCCAGCAGAAGACAGGGGATCAATCAGCCCCAGCATTTT.

This clone appeared once. The V gene is TRBV7-9, the J gene TRBJ2-1, with D hard to call. The CDR3 extends over 15 amino acids. Germline-derived CDR1 and CDR2 are SEHNR and FQNEAQ (reference sequence). V was clipped by 3 bases and J by 0 bases, with 9 bases between them. The CDR3 sequence is CASSFGASSYNEQFF. The CDR3 DNA sequence: TGTGCCAGCAGCTTCGGTGCGAGCTCCTACAATGAGCAGTTCTTC. The variable domain in full, completed from reference TRBV7-9 and TRBJ2-1, reads DTGVSQNPRHKITKRGQNVTFRCDPISEHNRLYWYRQTLGQGPEFLTYFQNEAQLEKSRLLSDRFSAERPKGSFSTLEIQRTEQGDSAMYLCASSFGASSYNEQFFGPGTRLTVL.

This chain links TRBV19 with TRBJ1-3; no clear D. Trimming removed 10 bases from V and 8 bases from J, with 18 bases in between. There are 13 residues in the CDR3. Per germline, CDR1 LNHDA and CDR2 SQIVND (reference sequence). CDR3 nucleotides: TGTGCCACGAACTCCGCACGTGGGGACACCATATATTTT. Translated: CATNSARGDTIYF.

This clone was seen a single time. The sample carries other DNA sequences with the same CDR3. CDR3 protein: CAWSGDYQETQYF. The CDR3 nucleotides read TGTGCCTGGAGCGGGGACTACCAAGAGACCCAGTACTTC. V and J are TRBV30 and TRBJ2-5, with D maybe TRBD2 (6 bases). V was cut by 3 bases and J by 0 bases, with 8 bases left in between. CDR1 and CDR2 (germline): GTSNPN, SVGIG (reference sequence). The CDR3 consists of 13 residues.

The V call is TRBV27, the J call TRBJ1-2; possibly TRBD1 for D (5 bases). From germline, CDR1 is MNHEY and CDR2 SMNVEV (reference sequence). V lost 3 bases to trimming and J lost 7 bases, with 9 bases between them. The length of the CDR3 is 12 residues. In DNA form, the CDR3 reads TGTGCCAGCAGTTTTCCAGGGAGTGGCTACACCTTC. Translated: CASSFPGSGYTF.

Only one count was recorded for this clone. The chain's CDR3 is CASSSRTGGVETQYF. CDR3 bases: TGTGCCAGCAGCTCCCGGACAGGGGGCGTCGAGACCCAGTACTTC. The chain couples TRBV28 to TRBJ2-5, with 11 bases fitting TRBD1. The CDR3 sequence is 15 residues long. Germline lookup yields CDR1 MDHEN and CDR2 SYDVKM. V lost 6 bases, J lost 5 bases, and 8 bases stayed unmatched. Complete variable domain (other parts from reference TRBV28 and TRBJ2-5): DVKVTQSSRYLVKRTGEKVFLECVQDMDHENMFWYRQDPGLGLRLIYFSYDVKMKEKGDIPEGYSVSREKKERFSLILESASTNQTSMYLCASSSRTGGVETQYFGPGTRLLVL.

The rearrangement uses TRBV11-2 and TRBJ1-2; weak D call: TRBD1 (5 bases). The V and J ends lost 5 bases and 3 bases respectively, with 19 bases between them. The CDR3 has 16 amino acids. Germline CDR1 is SGHAT and CDR2 is FQNNGV. The CDR3 loop is CASSPPRAGRYYGYTF. CDR3 in DNA: TGTGCCAGCAGCCCGCCGCGGGCAGGGAGATACTATGGCTACACCTTC.

This clone was observed a handful of times. The gene calls are TRBV27 and TRBJ1-2; 9 positions agree with TRBD1. This CDR3 contains 14 residues. Per the germline V gene, CDR1 is MNHEY and CDR2 is SMNVEV (reference sequence). V shed 6 bases, J shed 3 bases, and the junction held 5 bases outside the gene matches. The CDR3, as DNA: TGTGCCAGCAGGGGGACAGGGCGTTACTATGGCTACACCTTC. Translating it yields CASRGTGRYYGYTF.

The genes are TRBV27 and TRBJ2-2, with TRBD1 as a possible D gene (6 bases). This CDR3 has 16 amino acids. Deletions cut 1 base from V and 3 bases from J, with 12 bases between. In germline, CDR1 is MNHEY, CDR2 SMNVEV (reference sequence). The CDR3 DNA reads as TGTGCCAGCAGTTTATATCGGAACAGGGACACCGGGGAGCTGTTTTTT. Translation gives CASSLYRNRDTGELFF.

The J gene is TRBJ2-5, the V gene TRBV4-1; D ambiguous. This CDR3 region has 15 residues. Trimming removed 0 bases at V and 6 bases at J, with 14 bases between. Germline V gene data show CDR1 as MGHRA and CDR2 as YSYEKL. CDR3 in amino acids: CASSQEGSPRKTQYF. The CDR3 DNA reads as TGCGCCAGCAGCCAAGAGGGGTCCCCCAGAAAGACCCAGTACTTC.

This rearrangement joins TRBV27 to TRBJ1-5, with unresolved D. V was cut by 5 bases and J by 6 bases, with 8 bases left in between. The CDR3 length is 12 residues. Germline V gives CDR1 MNHEY, CDR2 SMNVEV (reference sequence). In nucleotides, the CDR3 is TGTGCCAGCAGTCCACGGGGTCAGCCCCAGCATTTT. This translates into CASSPRGQPQHF.

The J gene is TRBJ2-7, the V gene TRBV6-5, with D tentatively TRBD1 or TRBD2 (8 bases each). The CDR3 is made up of 14 amino acids. V dropped 5 bases and J dropped 6 bases, with 17 bases sitting between them. The germline V gene encodes CDR1 MNHEY and CDR2 SVGAGI. The CDR3 DNA is TGTGCCAGCAGTCTCCAGGGGGCGGGAGGCGAGCAGTACTTC. Amino acids: CASSLQGAGGEQYF.

The gene calls are TRBV6-1 and TRBJ1-1, with D maybe TRBD1 (6 bases). Germline CDR1 MNHNS, CDR2 SASEGT. The CDR3 totals 13 residues. Trimming stripped 5 bases from V and 1 base from J, with 8 bases between. CDR3 DNA: TGTGCCAGCAGTCAGACAGGGAACACTGAAGCTTTCTTT. This sequence encodes CASSQTGNTEAFF.

The chain has TRBV6-6 and TRBJ2-1; D possibly corresponds to TRBD1 (5 bases). The germline V and J ends were trimmed by 5 bases and 4 bases, with 15 bases remaining between them. This CDR3 is built from 15 residues. The germline gives CDR1 MNHNY, CDR2 SVGAGI (reference sequence). Written as DNA, the CDR3 is TGTGCCAGCAGTACAACAGGCCCCAGTTACAATGAGCAGTTCTTC. Its translation is CASSTTGPSYNEQFF.

V gene TRBV4-3 combines with J gene TRBJ1-1, with a tentative D call TRBD1 (6 bases). Trimming stripped 0 bases from V and 1 base from J, with 24 bases between. CDR3 length equals 20 residues. CDR1 is LGHNA and CDR2 is YSLEER in the germline V gene. The CDR3 loop reads CASSQDFYLATGTTNTEAFF. The CDR3 DNA reads as TGCGCCAGCAGCCAAGACTTTTACTTGGCTACGGGGACAACGAACACTGAAGCTTTCTTT.

The J gene is TRBJ2-5, the V gene TRBV4-1, with 9 bases aligning to TRBD1. CDR1 and CDR2 from the germline V gene are MGHRA and YSYEKL. J lost 5 bases, V lost 4 bases, and 5 bases had no gene match. CDR3 length: 14 amino acids. CDR3 sequence reads: CASSLGQGGETQYF. CDR3 bases: TGCGCCAGCAGCCTGGGACAGGGAGGCGAGACCCAGTACTTC.

The V gene is TRBV28, the J gene TRBJ2-3; D gene ambiguous. Germline assignment: CDR1 MDHEN and CDR2 SYDVKM. Trimming removed 7 bases at V and 3 bases at J, with 8 bases between. This CDR3 region has 12 residues. The DNA of the CDR3 is TGTGCCAGCAAGCCGCCGACAGATACGCAGTATTTT. Its translation: CASKPPTDTQYF.

This chain joins TRBV10-3 and TRBJ1-5; the D gene is possibly TRBD1 (6 bases). Per the germline V gene, CDR1 is ENHRY and CDR2 is SYGVKD. The V end was cut by 6 bases, the J end by 4 bases, with 13 bases between. This CDR3 is built from 14 residues. The CDR3 here is CAIRREGGNQPQHF. Here the CDR3 DNA reads TGTGCCATCAGGCGGGAGGGGGGGAATCAGCCCCAGCATTTT.

The chain joins TRBV27 to TRBJ1-2, with unresolved D. Trimming removed 2 bases at V and 6 bases at J, with 10 bases between. Germline loops: CDR1 MNHEY, CDR2 SMNVEV (reference sequence). The CDR3 consists of 13 residues. CDR3 in amino acids: CASSLRFLDGYTF. CDR3 bases: TGTGCCAGCAGTTTAAGGTTTCTAGATGGCTACACCTTC.

The J gene is TRBJ2-3, the V gene TRBV5-8; perhaps TRBD1 as D (6 bases). The CDR3 loop spans 15 amino acids. V dropped 1 base and J dropped 1 base, with 10 bases sitting between them. Germline lookup yields CDR1 SGHTS and CDR2 YDEGEE. The CDR3 coding sequence is TGTGCCAGCAGCTTGTGGTCAGGGGGCACAGATACGCAGTATTTT. As protein: CASSLWSGGTDTQYF.

The chain recombines TRBV9 with TRBJ2-5; D perhaps matches TRBD2 (6 bases). CDR1 and CDR2 from the germline V gene are SGDLS and YYNGEE. V was clipped by 0 bases and J by 5 bases, with 14 bases between them. This CDR3 contains 15 residues. In DNA form, the CDR3 reads TGTGCCAGCAGCGTAGCGGGAGAAGCGTGGGAGACCCAGTACTTC. Protein sequence: CASSVAGEAWETQYF.

This chain uses TRBV7-2 with TRBJ2-1, with 8 bases fitting TRBD2. V gave up 4 bases and J gave up 8 bases; unmatched junction bases: 7. Germline lookup yields CDR1 SGHTA and CDR2 FQGNSA. The CDR3 totals 14 residues. The CDR3 nucleotides read TGTGCCAGCAGCTGGAGCGGGAGTAAGGATGAGCAGTTCTTC. It codes for CASSWSGSKDEQFF.